The T cell receptor beta chain described here comes from a study of CD8+CD57+ T cells in acquired aplastic anemia. The CDR3 is 13 residues long. CDR1 and CDR2 (germline): ENHRY, SYGVKD. V shed 4 bases, J shed 6 bases, and the junction held 5 bases outside the gene matches. Genomic DNA was employed as the template in profiling TCR beta VDJ and CDR3. TCRdb redid the calling of the reads with MiXCR, one entry per CDR3 protein. The data show 210,000 or so distinct CDR3 sequences, less than 60% seen once. The patients chosen for sequencing had shown expansion of CD8+CD57+ cells (detected by flow cytometry).

Sample: sorted CD4+, CD8+, or CD8+CD57+ T cells (not recorded which) from PBMCs. This rearrangement joins TRBV10-3 to TRBJ1-2, with 7 bases identical to TRBD1. The clonotype was recovered from a human donor with aplastic anemia. The CDR3: CAISVGRGNGYTF. DNA of the CDR3: TGTGCCATCAGTGTAGGCAGGGGGAATGGCTACACCTTC.